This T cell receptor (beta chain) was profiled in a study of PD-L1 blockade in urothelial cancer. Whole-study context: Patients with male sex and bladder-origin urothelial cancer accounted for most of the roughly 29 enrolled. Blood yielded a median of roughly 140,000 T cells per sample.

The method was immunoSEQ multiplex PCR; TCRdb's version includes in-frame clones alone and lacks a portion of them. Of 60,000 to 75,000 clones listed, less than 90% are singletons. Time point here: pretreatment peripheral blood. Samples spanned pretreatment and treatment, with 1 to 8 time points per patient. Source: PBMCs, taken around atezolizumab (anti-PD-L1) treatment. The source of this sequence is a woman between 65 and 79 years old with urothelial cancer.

For the CDR3, the DNA is TGTGCCAGTAGCCGGGGATCACGGATGAACACCGGGGAGCTGTTTTTT. This encodes CASSRGSRMNTGELFF. The V gene is TRBV19, the J gene TRBJ2-2; possible D gene TRBD2, 5 bases. The CDR3 extends over 16 amino acids. V dropped 6 bases and J dropped 1 base, with 15 bases sitting between them. Germline V gene data show CDR1 as LNHDA and CDR2 as SQIVND (reference sequence).